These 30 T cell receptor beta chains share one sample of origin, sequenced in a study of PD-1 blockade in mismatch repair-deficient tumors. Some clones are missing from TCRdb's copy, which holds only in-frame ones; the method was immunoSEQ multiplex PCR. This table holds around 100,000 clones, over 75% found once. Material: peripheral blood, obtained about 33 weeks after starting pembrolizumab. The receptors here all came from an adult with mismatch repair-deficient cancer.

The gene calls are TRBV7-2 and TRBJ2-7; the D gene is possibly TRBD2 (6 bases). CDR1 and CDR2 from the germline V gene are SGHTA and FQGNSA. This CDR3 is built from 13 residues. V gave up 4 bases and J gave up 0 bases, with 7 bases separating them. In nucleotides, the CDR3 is TGTGCCAGCAGCTATAGCGGCTCCTACGAGCAGTACTTC. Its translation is CASSYSGSYEQYF.

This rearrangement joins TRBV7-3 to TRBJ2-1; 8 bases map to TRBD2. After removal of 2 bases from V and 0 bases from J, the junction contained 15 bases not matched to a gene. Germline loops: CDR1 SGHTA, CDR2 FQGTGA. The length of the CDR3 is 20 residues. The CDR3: CASSLVPGGPARGSYNEQFF. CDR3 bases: TGTGCCAGCAGCTTAGTCCCGGGGGGGCCAGCTAGAGGCTCCTACAATGAGCAGTTCTTC.

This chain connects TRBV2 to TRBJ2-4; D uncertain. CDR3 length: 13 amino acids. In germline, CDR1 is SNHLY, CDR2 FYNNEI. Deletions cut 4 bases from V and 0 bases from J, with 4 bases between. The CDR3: CASSGLAKNIQYF. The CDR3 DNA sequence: TGTGCCAGCAGTGGGTTAGCCAAAAACATTCAGTACTTC.

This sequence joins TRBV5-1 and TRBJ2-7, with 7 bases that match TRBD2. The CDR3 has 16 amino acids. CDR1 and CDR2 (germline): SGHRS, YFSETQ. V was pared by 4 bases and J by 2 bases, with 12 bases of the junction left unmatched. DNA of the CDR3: TGCGCCAGCAGCCCTTTTGGAGCGGGACTTACCTACGAGCAGTACTTC. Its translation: CASSPFGAGLTYEQYF.

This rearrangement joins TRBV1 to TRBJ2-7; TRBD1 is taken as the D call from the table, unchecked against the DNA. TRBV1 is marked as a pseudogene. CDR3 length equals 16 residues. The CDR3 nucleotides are TGCACCAGCAGAGACATCAAGACAGGTCTATCCTACGAGCAGTACTTC. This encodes CTSRDIKTGLSYEQYF.

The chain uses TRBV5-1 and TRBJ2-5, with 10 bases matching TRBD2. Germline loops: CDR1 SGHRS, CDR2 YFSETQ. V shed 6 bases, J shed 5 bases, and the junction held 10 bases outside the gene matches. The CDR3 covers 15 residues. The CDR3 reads CASTDSGRAGETQYF. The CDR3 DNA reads TGCGCCAGCACGGACAGCGGGAGGGCCGGGGAGACCCAGTACTTC.

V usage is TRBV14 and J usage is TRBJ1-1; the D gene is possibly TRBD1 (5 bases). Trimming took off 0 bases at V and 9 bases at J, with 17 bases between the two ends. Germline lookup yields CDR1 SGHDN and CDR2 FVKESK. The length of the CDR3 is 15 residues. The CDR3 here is CASSQDPPGKGKAFF. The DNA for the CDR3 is TGTGCCAGCAGCCAAGATCCCCCAGGGAAAGGGAAAGCTTTCTTT.

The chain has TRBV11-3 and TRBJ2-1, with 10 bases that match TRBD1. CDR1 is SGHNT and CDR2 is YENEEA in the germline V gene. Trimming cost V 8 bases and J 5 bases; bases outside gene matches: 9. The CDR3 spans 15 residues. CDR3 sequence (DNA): TGTGCCAGCGGGACAGGGGCGCTACAAAACAATGAGCAGTTCTTC. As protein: CASGTGALQNNEQFF.

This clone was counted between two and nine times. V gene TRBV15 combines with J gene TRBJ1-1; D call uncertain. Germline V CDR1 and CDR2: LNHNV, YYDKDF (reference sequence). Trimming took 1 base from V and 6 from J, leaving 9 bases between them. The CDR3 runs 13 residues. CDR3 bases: TGTGCCACCAGCAGAGTGGGGAGAGCTGAAGCTTTCTTT. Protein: CATSRVGRAEAFF.

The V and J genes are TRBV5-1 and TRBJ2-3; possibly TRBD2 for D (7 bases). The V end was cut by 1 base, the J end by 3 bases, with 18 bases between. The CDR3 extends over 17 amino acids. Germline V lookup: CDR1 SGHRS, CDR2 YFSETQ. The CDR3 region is CASSLFGVQGGTDTQYF. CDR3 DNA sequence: TGCGCCAGCAGCTTGTTTGGAGTACAGGGAGGGACAGATACGCAGTATTTT. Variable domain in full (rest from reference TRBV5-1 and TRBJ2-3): KAGVTQTPRYLIKTRGQQVTLSCSPISGHRSVSWYQQTPGQGLQFLFEYFSETQRNKGNFPGRFSGRQFSNSRSEMNVSTLELGDSALYLCASSLFGVQGGTDTQYFGPGTRLTVL.

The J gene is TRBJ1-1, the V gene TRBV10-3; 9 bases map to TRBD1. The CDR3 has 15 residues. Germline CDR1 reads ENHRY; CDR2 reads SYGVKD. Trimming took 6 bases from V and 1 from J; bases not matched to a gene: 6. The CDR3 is CAIRRWGQGNTEAFF. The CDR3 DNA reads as TGTGCCATCAGACGATGGGGACAGGGGAACACTGAAGCTTTCTTT.

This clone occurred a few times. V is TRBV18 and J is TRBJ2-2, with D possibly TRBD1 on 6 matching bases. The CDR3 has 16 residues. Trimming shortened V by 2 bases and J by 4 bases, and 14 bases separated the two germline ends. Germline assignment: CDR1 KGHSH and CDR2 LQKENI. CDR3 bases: TGTGCCAGCTCACCAATGGACAGTGGAATCACCGGGGAGCTGTTTTTT. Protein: CASSPMDSGITGELFF.

CDR3 in amino acids: CASRAREYPYEQYF. Written as DNA, the CDR3 is TGTGCCAGTCGGGCGAGGGAATATCCCTACGAGCAGTACTTC. The rearrangement uses TRBV19 and TRBJ2-7, with D possibly matching TRBD2 (5 bases). V was shortened by 8 bases and J by 2 bases, with 16 bases between the two germline ends. The V gene's germline CDR1 is LNHDA and CDR2 SQIVND (reference sequence). The CDR3 covers 14 residues.

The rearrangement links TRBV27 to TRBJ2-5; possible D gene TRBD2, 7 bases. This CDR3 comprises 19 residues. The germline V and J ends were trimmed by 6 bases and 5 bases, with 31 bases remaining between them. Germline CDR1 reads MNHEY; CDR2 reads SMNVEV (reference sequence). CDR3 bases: TGTGCCAGCAGCGAAAGGGACCCGGGGGGCGCAAGAGTCAGGGAGACCCAGTACTTC. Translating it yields CASSERDPGGARVRETQYF.

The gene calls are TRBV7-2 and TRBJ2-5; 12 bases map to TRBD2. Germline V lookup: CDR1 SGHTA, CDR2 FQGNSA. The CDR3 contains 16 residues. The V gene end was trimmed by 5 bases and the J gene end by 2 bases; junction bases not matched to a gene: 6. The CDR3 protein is CASSPRLAGVQETQYF. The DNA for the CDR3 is TGTGCCAGCAGCCCGAGACTAGCGGGAGTTCAAGAGACCCAGTACTTC. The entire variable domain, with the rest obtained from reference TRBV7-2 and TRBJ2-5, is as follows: GAGVSQSPSNKVTEKGKDVELRCDPISGHTALYWYRQSLGQGLEFLIYFQGNSAPDKSGLPSDRFSAERTGGSVSTLTIQRTQQEDSAVYLCASSPRLAGVQETQYFGPGTRLLVL.

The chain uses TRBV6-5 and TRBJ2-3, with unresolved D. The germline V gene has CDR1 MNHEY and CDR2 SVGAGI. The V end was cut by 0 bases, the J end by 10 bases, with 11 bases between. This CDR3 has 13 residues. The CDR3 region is CASSYSSRVAQYF. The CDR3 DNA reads TGTGCCAGCAGTTACTCGAGCCGAGTTGCGCAGTATTTT.

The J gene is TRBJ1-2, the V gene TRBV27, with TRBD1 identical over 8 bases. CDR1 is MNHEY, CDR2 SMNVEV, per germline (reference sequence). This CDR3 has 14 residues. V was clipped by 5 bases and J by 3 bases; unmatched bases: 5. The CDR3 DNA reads TGTGCCAGCAGTCCAGGGGGCCTTGACTATGGCTACACCTTC. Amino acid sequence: CASSPGGLDYGYTF.

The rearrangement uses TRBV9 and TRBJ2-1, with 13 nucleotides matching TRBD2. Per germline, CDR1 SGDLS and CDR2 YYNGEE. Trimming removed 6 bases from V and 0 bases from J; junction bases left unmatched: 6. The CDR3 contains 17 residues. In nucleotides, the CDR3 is TGTGCCAGCACCCCACTAGCGGGAGGGAGCTCCTACAATGAGCAGTTCTTC. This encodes CASTPLAGGSSYNEQFF.

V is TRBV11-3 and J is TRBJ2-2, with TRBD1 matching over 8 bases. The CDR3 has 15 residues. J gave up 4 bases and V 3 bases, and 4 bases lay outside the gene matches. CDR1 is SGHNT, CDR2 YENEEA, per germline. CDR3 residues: CASSFYGQGTGELFF. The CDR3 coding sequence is TGTGCCAGCAGCTTTTACGGACAGGGCACCGGGGAGCTGTTTTTT.

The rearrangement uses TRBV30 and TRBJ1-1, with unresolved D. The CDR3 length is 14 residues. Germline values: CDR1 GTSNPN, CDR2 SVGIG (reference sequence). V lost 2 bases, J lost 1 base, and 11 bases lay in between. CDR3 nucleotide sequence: TGTGCCTGGAGTCCCGCATACGGGAACACTGAAGCTTTCTTT. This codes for CAWSPAYGNTEAFF.

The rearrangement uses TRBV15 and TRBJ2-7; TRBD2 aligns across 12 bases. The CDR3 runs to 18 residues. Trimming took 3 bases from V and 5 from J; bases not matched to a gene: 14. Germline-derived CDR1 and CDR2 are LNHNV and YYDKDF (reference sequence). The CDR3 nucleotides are TGTGCCACCAGCAGGGAGGGGTGGACTAGCGGGAAACTCCACGAGCAGTACTTC. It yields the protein CATSREGWTSGKLHEQYF.

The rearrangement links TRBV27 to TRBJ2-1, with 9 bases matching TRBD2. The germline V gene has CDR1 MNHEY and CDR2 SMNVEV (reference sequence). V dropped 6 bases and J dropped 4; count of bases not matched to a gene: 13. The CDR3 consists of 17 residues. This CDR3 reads CASRPRGREGSYNEQFF. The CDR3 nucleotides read TGTGCCAGCAGACCTAGGGGGCGGGAGGGTTCGTACAATGAGCAGTTCTTC.

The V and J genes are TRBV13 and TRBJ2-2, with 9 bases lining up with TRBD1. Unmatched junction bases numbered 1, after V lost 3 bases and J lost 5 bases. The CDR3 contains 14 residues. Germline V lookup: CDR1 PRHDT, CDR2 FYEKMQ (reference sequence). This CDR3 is CASSLGQGTGELFF. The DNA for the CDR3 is TGTGCCAGCAGCTTGGGACAGGGTACCGGGGAGCTGTTTTTT.

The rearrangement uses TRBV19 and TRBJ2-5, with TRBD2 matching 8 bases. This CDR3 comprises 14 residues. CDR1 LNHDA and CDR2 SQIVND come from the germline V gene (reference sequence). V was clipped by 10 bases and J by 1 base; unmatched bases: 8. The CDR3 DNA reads TGTGCCACCCAGGGACTAGGGTTCCAAGAGACCCAGTACTTC. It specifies CATQGLGFQETQYF.

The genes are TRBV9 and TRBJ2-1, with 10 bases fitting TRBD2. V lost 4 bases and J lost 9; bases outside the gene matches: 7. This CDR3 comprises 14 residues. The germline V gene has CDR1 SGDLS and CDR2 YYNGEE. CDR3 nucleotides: TGTGCCAGCAGCTCAGCGGGAGGGGGAGGTGAGCAGTTCTTC. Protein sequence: CASSSAGGGGEQFF.

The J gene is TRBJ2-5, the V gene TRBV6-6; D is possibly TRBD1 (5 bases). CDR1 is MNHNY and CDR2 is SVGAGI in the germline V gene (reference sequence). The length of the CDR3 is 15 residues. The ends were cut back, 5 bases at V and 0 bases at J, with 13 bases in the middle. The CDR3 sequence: CASSTRRGHQETQYF. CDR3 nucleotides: TGTGCCAGCAGTACGCGAAGGGGCCACCAAGAGACCCAGTACTTC.

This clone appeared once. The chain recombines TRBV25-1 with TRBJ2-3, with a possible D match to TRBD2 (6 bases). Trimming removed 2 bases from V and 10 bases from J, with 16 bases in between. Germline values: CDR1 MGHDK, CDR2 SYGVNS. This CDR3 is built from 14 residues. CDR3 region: CASSEPGAALAQYF. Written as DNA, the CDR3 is TGTGCCAGCAGTGAACCGGGAGCGGCACTGGCGCAGTATTTT.

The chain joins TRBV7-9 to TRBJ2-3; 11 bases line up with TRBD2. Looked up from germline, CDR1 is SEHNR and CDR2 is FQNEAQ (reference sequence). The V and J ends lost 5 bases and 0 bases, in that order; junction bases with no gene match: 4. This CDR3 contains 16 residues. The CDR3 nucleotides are TGTGCCAGCAGCCCGGGGACTAGCGGTAGCACAGATACGCAGTATTTT. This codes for CASSPGTSGSTDTQYF. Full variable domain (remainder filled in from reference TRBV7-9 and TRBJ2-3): DTGVSQNPRHKITKRGQNVTFRCDPISEHNRLYWYRQTLGQGPEFLTYFQNEAQLEKSRLLSDRFSAERPKGSFSTLEIQRTEQGDSAMYLCASSPGTSGSTDTQYFGPGTRLTVL.

In DNA, the CDR3 is TGTGCCAGTAGAACAGGGAGGTTAGGAAATCAGCCCCAGCATTTT. Residues: CASRTGRLGNQPQHF. The V and J genes are TRBV19 and TRBJ1-5, with a possible D match to TRBD1 (6 bases). Per the germline V gene, CDR1 is LNHDA and CDR2 is SQIVND (reference sequence). V was clipped by 6 bases and J by 4 bases, with 16 bases between them. The CDR3 extends over 15 amino acids.

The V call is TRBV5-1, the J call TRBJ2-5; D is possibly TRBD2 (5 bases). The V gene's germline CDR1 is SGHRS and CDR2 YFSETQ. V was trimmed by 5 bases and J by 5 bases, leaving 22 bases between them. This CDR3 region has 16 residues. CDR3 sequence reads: CASRPVAGQGQETQYF. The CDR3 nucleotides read TGCGCCAGCAGGCCCGTGGCGGGCCAAGGGCAGGAGACCCAGTACTTC.